This T cell receptor beta chain was recorded in a study of Ad26.COV2.S vaccination and SARS-CoV-2 variants. The wider study: Once, or twice with 56 days between doses, Ad26.COV2.S was given intramuscularly.

As for treatment: about 20 received Ad26.COV2.S at low or high dose, single or two shots; several received placebo; per-sample allocation not given. The investigators took samples on day 63 after the first vaccine or placebo injection. Assay: immunoSEQ multiplex PCR; the TCRdb copy retains only in-frame clones and omits some. The sample lists 400,000 or so clones; about 85% were seen once. This CDR3 spans 14 amino acids. Trimming cost V 4 bases and J 8 bases, with 15 bases left between them. The germline V gene encodes CDR1 SGHRS and CDR2 YFSETQ. This receptor was taken from a person between 18 and 60 years old who received the Ad26.COV2.S COVID-19 vaccine or a placebo. This chain connects TRBV5-1 to TRBJ1-4; D perhaps matches TRBD1 (5 bases). This material consisted of peripheral blood, taken in a trial of Ad26.COV2.S vaccine versus placebo. CDR3 protein: CASSQGQGGEKLFF. The CDR3 coding sequence is TGCGCCAGCAGCCAGGGTCAGGGAGGAGAAAAACTGTTTTTT.